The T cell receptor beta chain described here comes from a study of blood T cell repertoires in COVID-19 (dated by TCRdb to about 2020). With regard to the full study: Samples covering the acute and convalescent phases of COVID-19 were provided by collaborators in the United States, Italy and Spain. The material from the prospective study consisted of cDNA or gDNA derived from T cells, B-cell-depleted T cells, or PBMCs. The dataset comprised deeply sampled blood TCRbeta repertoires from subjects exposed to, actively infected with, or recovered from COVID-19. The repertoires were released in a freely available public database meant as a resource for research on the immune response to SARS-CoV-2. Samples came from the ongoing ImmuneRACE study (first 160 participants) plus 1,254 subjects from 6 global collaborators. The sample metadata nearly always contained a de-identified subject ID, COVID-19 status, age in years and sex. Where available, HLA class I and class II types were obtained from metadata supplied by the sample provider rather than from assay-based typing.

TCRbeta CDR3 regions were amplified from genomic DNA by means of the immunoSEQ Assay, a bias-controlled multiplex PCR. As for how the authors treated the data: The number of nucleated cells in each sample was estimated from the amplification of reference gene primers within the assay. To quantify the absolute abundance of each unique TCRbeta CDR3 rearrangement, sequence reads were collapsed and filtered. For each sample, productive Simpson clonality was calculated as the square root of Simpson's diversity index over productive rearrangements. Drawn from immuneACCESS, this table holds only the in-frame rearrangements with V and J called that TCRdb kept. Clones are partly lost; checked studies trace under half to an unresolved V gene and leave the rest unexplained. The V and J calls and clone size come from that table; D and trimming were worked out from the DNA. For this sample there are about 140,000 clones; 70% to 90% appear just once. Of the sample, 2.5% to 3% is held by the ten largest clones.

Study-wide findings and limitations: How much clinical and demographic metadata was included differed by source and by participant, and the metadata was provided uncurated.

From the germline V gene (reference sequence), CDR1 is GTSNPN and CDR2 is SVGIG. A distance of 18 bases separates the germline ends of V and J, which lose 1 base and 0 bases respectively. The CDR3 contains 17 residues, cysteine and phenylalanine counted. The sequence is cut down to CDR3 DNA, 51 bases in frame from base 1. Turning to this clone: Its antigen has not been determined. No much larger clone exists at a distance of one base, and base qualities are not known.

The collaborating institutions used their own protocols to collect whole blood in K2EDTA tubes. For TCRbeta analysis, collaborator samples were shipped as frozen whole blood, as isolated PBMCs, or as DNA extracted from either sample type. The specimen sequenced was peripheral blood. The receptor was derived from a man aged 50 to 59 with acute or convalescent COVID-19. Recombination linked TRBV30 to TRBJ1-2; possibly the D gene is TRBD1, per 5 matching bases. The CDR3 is CAWSGGRRAGANYGYTF. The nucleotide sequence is TGTGCCTGGAGTGGGGGCAGACGCGCTGGGGCTAACTATGGCTACACCTTC.